The clone carrying this TCR beta chain showed up many times. V lost 5 bases, J lost 6 bases, and 10 bases lay in between. The CDR3 runs 13 residues. Per germline, CDR1 SEHNR and CDR2 FQNEAQ (reference sequence). TCRdb re-derived calls from the 5' RACE reads in MiXCR, one entry per CDR3 protein. The top ten hold 2% to 2.5% of the sample, which has 65,000 to 80,000 distinct CDR3 sequences, roughly 4.4% seen once. This entry comes from a study of neurological immune-mediated disorders. This sequence joins TRBV7-9 and TRBJ2-2, with unresolved D. The sample taken for sequencing was PBMCs. The clonotype was recovered from a woman aged 70 to 79 with multiple sclerosis. The CDR3 is CASSQDLAGELFF. CDR3 coding DNA: TGTGCCAGCAGCCAGGATCTCGCCGGGGAGCTGTTTTTT.